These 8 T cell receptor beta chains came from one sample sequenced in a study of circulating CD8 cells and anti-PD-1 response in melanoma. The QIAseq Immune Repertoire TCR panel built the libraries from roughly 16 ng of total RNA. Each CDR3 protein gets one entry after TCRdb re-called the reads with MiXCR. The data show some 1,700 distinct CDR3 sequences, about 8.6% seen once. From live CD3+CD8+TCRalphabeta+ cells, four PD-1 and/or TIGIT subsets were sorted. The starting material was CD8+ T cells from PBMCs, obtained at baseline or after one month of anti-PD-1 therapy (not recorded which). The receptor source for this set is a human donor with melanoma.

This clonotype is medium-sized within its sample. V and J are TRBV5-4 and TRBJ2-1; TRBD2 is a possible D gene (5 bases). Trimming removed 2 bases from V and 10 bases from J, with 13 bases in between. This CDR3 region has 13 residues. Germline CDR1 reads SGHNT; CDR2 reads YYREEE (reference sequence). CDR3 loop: CASSFVSAAEQFF. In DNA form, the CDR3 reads TGTGCCAGCAGCTTCGTCTCAGCGGCAGAGCAGTTCTTC.

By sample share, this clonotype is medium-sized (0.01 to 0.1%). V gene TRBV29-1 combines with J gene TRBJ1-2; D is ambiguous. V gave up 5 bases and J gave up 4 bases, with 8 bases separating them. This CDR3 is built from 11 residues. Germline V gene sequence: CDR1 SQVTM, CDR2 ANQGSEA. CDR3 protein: CSVPQPYGYTF. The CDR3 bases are TGCAGCGTTCCTCAGCCCTATGGCTACACCTTC.

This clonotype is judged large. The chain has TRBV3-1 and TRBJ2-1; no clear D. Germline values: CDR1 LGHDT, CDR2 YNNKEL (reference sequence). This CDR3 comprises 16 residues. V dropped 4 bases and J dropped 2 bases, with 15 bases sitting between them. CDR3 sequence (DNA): TGTGCCAGCAGCCCCCCCGGTGACTCCGCCTACAATGAGCAGTTCTTC. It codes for CASSPPGDSAYNEQFF.

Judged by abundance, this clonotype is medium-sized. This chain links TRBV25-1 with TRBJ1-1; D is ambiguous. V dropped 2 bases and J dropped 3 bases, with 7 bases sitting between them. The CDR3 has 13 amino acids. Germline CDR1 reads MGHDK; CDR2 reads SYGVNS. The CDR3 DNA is TGTGCCAGCAGTGAAGGAGTTTACACTGAAGCTTTCTTT. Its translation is CASSEGVYTEAFF.

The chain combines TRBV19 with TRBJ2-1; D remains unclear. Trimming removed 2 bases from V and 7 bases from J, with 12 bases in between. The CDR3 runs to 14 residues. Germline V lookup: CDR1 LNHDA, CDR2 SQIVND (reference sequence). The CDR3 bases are TGTGCCAGTAGTATAACTCCTAGAAATAATGAGCAGTTCTTC. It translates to CASSITPRNNEQFF.

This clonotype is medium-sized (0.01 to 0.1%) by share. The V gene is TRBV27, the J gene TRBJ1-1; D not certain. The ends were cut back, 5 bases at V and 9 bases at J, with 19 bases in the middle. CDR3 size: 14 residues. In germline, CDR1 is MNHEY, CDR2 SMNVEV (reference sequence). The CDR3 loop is CASSLHLGPSQAFF. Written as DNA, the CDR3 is TGTGCCAGCAGTCTCCACCTCGGGCCGAGCCAAGCTTTCTTT.

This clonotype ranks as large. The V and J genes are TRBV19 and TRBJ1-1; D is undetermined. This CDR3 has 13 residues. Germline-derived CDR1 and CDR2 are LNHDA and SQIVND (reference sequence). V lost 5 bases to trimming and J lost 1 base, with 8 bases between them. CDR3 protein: CASSLDGNTEAFF. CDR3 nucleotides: TGTGCCAGTAGTTTGGACGGGAACACTGAAGCTTTCTTT.

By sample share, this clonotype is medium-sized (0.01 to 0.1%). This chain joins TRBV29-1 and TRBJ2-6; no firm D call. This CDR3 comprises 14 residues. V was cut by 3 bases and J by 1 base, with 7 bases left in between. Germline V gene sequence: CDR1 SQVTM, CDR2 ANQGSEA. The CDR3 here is CSVDTESGANVLTF. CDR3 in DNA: TGCAGCGTTGACACGGAGTCTGGGGCCAACGTCCTGACTTTC. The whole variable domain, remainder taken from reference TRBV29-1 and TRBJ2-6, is SAVISQKPSRDICQRGTSLTIQCQVDSQVTMMFWYRQQPGQSLTLIATANQGSEATYESGFVIDKFPISRPNLTFSTLTVSNMSPEDSSIYLCSVDTESGANVLTFGAGSRLTVL.